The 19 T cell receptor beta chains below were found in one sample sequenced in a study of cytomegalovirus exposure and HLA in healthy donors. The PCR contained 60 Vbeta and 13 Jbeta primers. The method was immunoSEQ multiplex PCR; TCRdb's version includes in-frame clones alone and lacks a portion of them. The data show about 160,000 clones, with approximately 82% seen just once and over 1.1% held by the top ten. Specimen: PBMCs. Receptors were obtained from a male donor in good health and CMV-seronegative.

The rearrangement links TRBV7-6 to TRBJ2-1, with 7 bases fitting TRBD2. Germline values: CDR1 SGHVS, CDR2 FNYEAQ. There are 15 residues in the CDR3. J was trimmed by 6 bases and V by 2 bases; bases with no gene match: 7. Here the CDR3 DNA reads TGTGCCAGCAGCTTAAGGGAGGGGCACTCCAATGAGCAGTTCTTC. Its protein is CASSLREGHSNEQFF. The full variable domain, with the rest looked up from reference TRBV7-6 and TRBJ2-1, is GAGVSQSPRYKVTKRGQDVALRCDPISGHVSLYWYRQALGQGPEFLTYFNYEAQQDKSGLPNDRFSAERPEGSISTLTIQRTEQRDSAMYRCASSLREGHSNEQFFGPGTRLTVL.

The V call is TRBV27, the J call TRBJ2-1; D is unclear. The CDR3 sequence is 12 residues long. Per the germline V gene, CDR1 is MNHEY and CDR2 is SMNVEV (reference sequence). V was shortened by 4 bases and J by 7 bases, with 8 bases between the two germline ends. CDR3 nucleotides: TGTGCCAGCAGTTCACTCGTAAATGAGCAGTTCTTC. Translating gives CASSSLVNEQFF.

The chain's CDR3 is CASSGSILAGATTDTQYF. Written as DNA, the CDR3 is TGTGCCAGCAGTGGTTCGATACTAGCGGGAGCAACTACAGATACGCAGTATTTT. V gene TRBV2 combines with J gene TRBJ2-3, with 11 positions matching TRBD2. Per germline, CDR1 SNHLY and CDR2 FYNNEI. Unmatched junction bases numbered 12, after V lost 4 bases and J lost 3 bases. This CDR3 spans 18 amino acids.

CDR3 in amino acids: CASSLFSGGTFPTITF. The CDR3 nucleotides read TGTGCCAGCAGTTTATTTTCAGGGGGCACGTTTCCGACTATCACCTTC. J is TRBJ1-2 and V is TRBV28, with 8 bases identical to TRBD1. The germline CDR1 and CDR2 sequences are MDHEN and SYDVKM. The CDR3 length is 16 residues. With V trimmed by 1 base and J by 13 bases, 17 bases remained unmatched.

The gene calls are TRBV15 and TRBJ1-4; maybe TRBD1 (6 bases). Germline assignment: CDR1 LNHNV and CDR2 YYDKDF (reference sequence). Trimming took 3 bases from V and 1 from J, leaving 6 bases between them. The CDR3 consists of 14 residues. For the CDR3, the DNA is TGTGCCACCAGCAGGGACAGAACTAATGAAAAACTGTTTTTT. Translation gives CATSRDRTNEKLFF.

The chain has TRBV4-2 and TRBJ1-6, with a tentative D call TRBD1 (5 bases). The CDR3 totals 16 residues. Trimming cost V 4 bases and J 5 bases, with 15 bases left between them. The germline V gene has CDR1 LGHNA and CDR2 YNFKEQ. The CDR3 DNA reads TGTGCCAGCAGCCTAGAGGAAGGGGTAAATAATTCACCCCTCCACTTT. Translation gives CASSLEEGVNNSPLHF.

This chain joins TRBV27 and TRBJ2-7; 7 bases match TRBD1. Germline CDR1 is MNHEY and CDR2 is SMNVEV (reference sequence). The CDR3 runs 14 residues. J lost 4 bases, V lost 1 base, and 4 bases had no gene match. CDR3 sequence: CASSLYGTAYEQYF. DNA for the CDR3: TGTGCCAGCAGTTTATACGGGACAGCATACGAGCAGTACTTC.

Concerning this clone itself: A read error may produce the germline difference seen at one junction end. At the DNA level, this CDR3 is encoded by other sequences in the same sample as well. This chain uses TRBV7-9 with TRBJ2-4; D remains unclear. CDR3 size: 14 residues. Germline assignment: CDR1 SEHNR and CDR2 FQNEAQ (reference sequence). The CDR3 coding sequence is TGCGCCAGCAGCTCCAACTTAGCCAAAAACATTCAGTACTTC. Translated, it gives CASSSNLAKNIQYF. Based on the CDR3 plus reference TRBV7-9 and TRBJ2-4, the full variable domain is DTGVSQNPRHKITKRGQNVTFRCDPISEHNRLYWYRQTLGQGPEFLTYFQNEAQLEKSRLLSDRFSAERPKGSFSTLEIQRTEQGDSAMYLCASSSNLAKNIQYFGAGTRLSVL.

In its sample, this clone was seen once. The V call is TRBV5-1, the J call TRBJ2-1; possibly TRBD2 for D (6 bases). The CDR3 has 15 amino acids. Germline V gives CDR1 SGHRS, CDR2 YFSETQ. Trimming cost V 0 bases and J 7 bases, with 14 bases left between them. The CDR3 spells CASSLGPGGANEQFF. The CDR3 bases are TGCGCCAGCAGCTTGGGGCCTGGAGGGGCGAATGAGCAGTTCTTC. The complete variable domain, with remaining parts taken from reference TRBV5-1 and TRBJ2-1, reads KAGVTQTPRYLIKTRGQQVTLSCSPISGHRSVSWYQQTPGQGLQFLFEYFSETQRNKGNFPGRFSGRQFSNSRSEMNVSTLELGDSALYLCASSLGPGGANEQFFGPGTRLTVL.

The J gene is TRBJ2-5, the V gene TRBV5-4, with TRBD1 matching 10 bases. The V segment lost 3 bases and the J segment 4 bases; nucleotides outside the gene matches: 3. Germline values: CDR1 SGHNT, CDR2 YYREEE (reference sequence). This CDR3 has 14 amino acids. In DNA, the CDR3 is TGTGCCAGCAGCTCCGGGACAGGGGTAGAGACCCAGTACTTC. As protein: CASSSGTGVETQYF.

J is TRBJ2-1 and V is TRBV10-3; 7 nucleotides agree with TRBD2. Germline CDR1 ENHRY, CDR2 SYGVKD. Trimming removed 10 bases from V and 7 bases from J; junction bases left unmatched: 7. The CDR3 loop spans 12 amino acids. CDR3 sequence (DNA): TGTGCCAACGGGGCGGGAGTGAATGAGCAGTTCTTC. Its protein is CANGAGVNEQFF.

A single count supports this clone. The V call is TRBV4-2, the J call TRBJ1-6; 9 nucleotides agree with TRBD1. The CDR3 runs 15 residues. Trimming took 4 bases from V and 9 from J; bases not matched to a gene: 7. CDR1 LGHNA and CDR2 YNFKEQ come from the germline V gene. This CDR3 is CASSPTGGSGSPLHF. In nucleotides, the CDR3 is TGTGCCAGCAGCCCCACAGGGGGCTCAGGTTCACCCCTCCACTTT.

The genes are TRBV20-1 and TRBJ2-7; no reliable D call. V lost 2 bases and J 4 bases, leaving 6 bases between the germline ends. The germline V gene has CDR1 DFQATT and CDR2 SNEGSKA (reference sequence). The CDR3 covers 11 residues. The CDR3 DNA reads TGCAGTGCTAGAAACTCATACGAGCAGTACTTC. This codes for CSARNSYEQYF.

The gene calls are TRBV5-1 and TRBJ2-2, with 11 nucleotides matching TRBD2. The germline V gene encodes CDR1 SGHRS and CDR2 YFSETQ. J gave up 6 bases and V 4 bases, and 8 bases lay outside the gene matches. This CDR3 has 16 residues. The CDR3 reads CASSLGTSGNPGELFF. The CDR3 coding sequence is TGCGCCAGCAGCCTAGGGACTAGCGGCAACCCCGGGGAGCTGTTTTTT.

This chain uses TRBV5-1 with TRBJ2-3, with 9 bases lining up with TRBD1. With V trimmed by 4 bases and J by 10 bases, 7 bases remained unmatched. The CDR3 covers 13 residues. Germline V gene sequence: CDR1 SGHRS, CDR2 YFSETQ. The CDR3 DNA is TGCGCCAGCAGCCCCGAGGGACAGGGATCGCAGTATTTT. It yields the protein CASSPEGQGSQYF.

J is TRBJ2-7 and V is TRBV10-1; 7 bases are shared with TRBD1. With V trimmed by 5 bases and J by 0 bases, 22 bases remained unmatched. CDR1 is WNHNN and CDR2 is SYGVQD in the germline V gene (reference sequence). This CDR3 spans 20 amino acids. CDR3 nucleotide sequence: TGCGCCAGCAGTACATCCCTAATACAGGGGACGAAAAGGAGCTCCTACGAGCAGTACTTC. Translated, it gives CASSTSLIQGTKRSSYEQYF.

In nucleotides, the CDR3 is TGTGCCAGCAGCACACGCCTAGCAACTAGCACAGATACGCAGTATTTT. As protein: CASSTRLATSTDTQYF. The J gene is TRBJ2-3, the V gene TRBV7-2, with a possible D match to TRBD2 (5 bases). Germline CDR1 is SGHTA and CDR2 is FQGNSA. Trimming took 5 bases from V and 0 from J, leaving 15 bases between them. The CDR3 extends over 16 amino acids. Based on the CDR3 plus reference TRBV7-2 and TRBJ2-3, the full variable domain is GAGVSQSPSNKVTEKGKDVELRCDPISGHTALYWYRQSLGQGLEFLIYFQGNSAPDKSGLPSDRFSAERTGGSVSTLTIQRTQQEDSAVYLCASSTRLATSTDTQYFGPGTRLTVL.

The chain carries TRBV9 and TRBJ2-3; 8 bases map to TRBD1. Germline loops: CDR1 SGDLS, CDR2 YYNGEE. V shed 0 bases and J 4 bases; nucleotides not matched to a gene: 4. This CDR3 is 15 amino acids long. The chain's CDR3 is CASSVAQGVADTQYF. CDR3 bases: TGTGCCAGCAGCGTAGCACAGGGGGTCGCAGATACGCAGTATTTT.

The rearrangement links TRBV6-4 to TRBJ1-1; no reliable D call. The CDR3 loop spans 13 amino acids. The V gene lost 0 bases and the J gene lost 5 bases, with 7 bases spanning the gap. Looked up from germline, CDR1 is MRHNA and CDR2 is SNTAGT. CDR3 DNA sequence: TGTGCCAGCAGTGACTCGCCCGGGACTGAAGCTTTCTTT. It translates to CASSDSPGTEAFF.